This T cell receptor beta chain originates from a study of naive and memory T cell subsets. Study results and limitations: Naive repertoires, especially CD8, held a few larger clonotypes, possibly memory cells re-expressing CD45RA.

Concerning this clonotype itself: Its antigen is not known.

Two oligonucleotides, mixed equimolar, formed the beta constant-region primer covering TRBC1 and TRBC2. Ligated cDNA was amplified by four rounds of PCR with nested alpha and beta constant-region primers and SP2. TCRdb processed the UMI-ligation and nested PCR reads anew with MiXCR; each CDR3 protein has one entry. The repertoire consists of over 110,000 distinct CDR3 sequences, with about 20% occurring once and the leading ten covering about 0.63%. The sample consisted of naive CD8+ T cells from blood. This clonotype was obtained from a human donor in good health.

The CDR3 spells CATSDGQLNEAFF. The CDR3, as DNA: TGTGCCACCAGTGATGGACAGCTTAATGAAGCTTTCTTT. The chain joins TRBV24-1 to TRBJ1-1; maybe TRBD1 (6 bases). Trimming pared 3 bases from V and 7 bases from J, leaving 11 bases between. CDR1 is KGHDR, CDR2 SFDVKD, per germline. CDR3 size: 13 residues.